The 30 T cell receptor beta chains below were found in one sample sequenced in a study of T cells in women clearing cervical HPV infection. TCRdb keeps only in-frame clones here, not all; method: immunoSEQ multiplex PCR. The table for this sample gives some 39,000 clones. Sequenced sample: blood buffy coat. Source of these receptors: a woman between 18 and 70 years old with a cervical HPV16 infection that either progressed to CIN3+ or cleared (not recorded which).

With respect to this clone: The read is 3 residues too short to cover the CDR3 end, so that end is filled in from the germline J gene. This chain joins TRBV2 and TRBJ1-5, with 8 bases identical to TRBD1. Germline CDR1 reads SNHLY; CDR2 reads FYNNEI. This CDR3 is 14 amino acids long. V trimming: 6 bases; J trimming: 6 bases; junction bases outside the gene matches: 7. The CDR3 loop reads CASRLQGVGQPQHF. CDR3 DNA, as far as it was read: TGTGCCAGCAGACTACAGGGGGTAGGTCAGCCC.

The CDR3 bases that were read are TGTGCCAGCAGCTTGAGGGGGAACGGGGAG. Residues: CASSLRGNGE. The entire CDR3 sequence reads CASSLRGNGELFF. The rearrangement joins TRBV5-5 to TRBJ2-2; weak D call: TRBD1 (6 bases). The read ends 3 residues before the CDR3 terminus; that terminus is restored from the germline J gene. CDR3 length: 13 amino acids. Trimming stripped 1 base from V and 7 bases from J, with 8 bases between. The germline V gene encodes CDR1 SGHKS and CDR2 YYEKEE (reference sequence). The full variable domain, completed using reference TRBV5-5 and TRBJ2-2, is DAGVTQSPTHLIKTRGQQVTLRCSPISGHKSVSWYQQVLGQGPQFIFQYYEKEERGRGNFPDRFSARQFPNYSSELNVNALLLGDSALYLCASSLRGNGELFFGEGSRLTVL.

Concerning this clone itself: The read falls 3 residues short of the CDR3 end, and the missing part is taken from the germline J gene. The V gene is TRBV28, the J gene TRBJ1-3; D unclear. CDR1 MDHEN and CDR2 SYDVKM come from the germline V gene. The CDR3 consists of 15 residues. V lost 2 bases and J 0 bases, leaving 8 bases between the germline ends. The CDR3 bases that were read are TGTGCCAGCAGTTTAGCGGGAAGCTCTGGAAACACC. The encoded protein is CASSLAGSSGNT. The CDR3 reads in full as CASSLAGSSGNTIYF. The full variable domain, with the rest looked up from reference TRBV28 and TRBJ1-3, is DVKVTQSSRYLVKRTGEKVFLECVQDMDHENMFWYRQDPGLGLRLIYFSYDVKMKEKGDIPEGYSVSREKKERFSLILESASTNQTSMYLCASSLAGSSGNTIYFGEGSWLTVV.

Comments on this clone: The read ends 3 residues before the CDR3 terminus; that terminus is restored from the germline J gene. The chain is built from TRBV20-1 and TRBJ2-7; TRBD2 is a possible D gene (7 bases). Per the germline V gene, CDR1 is DFQATT and CDR2 is SNEGSKA (reference sequence). Trimming shortened V by 1 base and J by 3 bases, and 19 bases separated the two germline ends. CDR3 length: 16 residues. Incomplete CDR3 DNA: TGCAGTGCTAGAGCTACGAACAAGGGGGGGAACTACGAG. Amino acids: CSARATNKGGNYE. The full CDR3 is CSARATNKGGNYEQYF.

A remark on this clone: The sequenced fragment ends 3 residues before the CDR3 boundary, so the rest is inferred from the germline J gene. The rearrangement joins TRBV19 to TRBJ1-5; 9 bases map to TRBD1. The CDR3 length is 13 residues. Germline lookup yields CDR1 LNHDA and CDR2 SQIVND (reference sequence). V was clipped by 10 bases and J by 6 bases; unmatched bases: 7. The CDR3: CATGQGMRQPQHF. The CDR3 DNA, read in part, is TGTGCCACTGGACAGGGGATGCGTCAGCCC.

CDR3 sequence reads: CATRGQSTDTQYF. CDR3 DNA, as far as it was read: TGTGCCACCAGGGGACAGAGCACAGATACG. V is TRBV24-1 and J is TRBJ2-3, with TRBD1 identical over 7 bases. The CDR3 extends 3 residues past the end of the read, so its final part is completed from the germline J gene. The junction had 0 bases not matched to a gene; V was cut back by 7 bases and J by 0 bases. The CDR3 covers 13 residues. The germline CDR1 and CDR2 sequences are KGHDR and SFDVKD.

About this clone: Read sequence stops 3 residues before the CDR3 end, and the germline J gene provides the missing end. The chain recombines TRBV6-2 or TRBV6-3 with TRBJ2-4; TRBD2 is a possible D gene (5 bases). The CDR3 is 12 residues long. CDR1 and CDR2 from the germline V gene are MNHEY and SVGEGT. The DNA read from the CDR3 is TGTGCCAGCAGTTCGTTCGACTATGGT. This sequence encodes CASSSFDYG. The whole CDR3 region reads CASSSFDYGQYF.

With regard to this clone: The read halts 3 residues ahead of the CDR3 end, with the missing end drawn from the germline J gene. The same CDR3 also results from other DNA sequences found in this sample. The V and J genes are TRBV30 and TRBJ1-3; 8 bases match TRBD1. This CDR3 is 19 amino acids long. V lost 0 bases, J lost 0 bases, and 13 bases stayed unmatched. Germline V lookup: CDR1 GTSNPN, CDR2 SVGIG (reference sequence). This CDR3 is CAWSVPGDRLLRSGNTIYF. The part of the CDR3 DNA that was read is TGTGCCTGGAGTGTACCAGGGGACAGGCTTCTCCGCTCTGGAAACACC.

A word on this clone: The read finishes 3 residues shy of the CDR3 end, and the germline J gene is used to complete it. The V gene is TRBV5-5, the J gene TRBJ1-4; D might be TRBD1 (5 bases). Between the trimmed V and J ends, which lost 1 base and 6 bases, there was a span of 13 bases. Germline CDR1 reads SGHKS; CDR2 reads YYEKEE (reference sequence). CDR3 size: 15 residues. The CDR3 loop is CASSLSGGLDEKLFF. The CDR3 bases that were read are TGTGCCAGCAGCTTGTCCGGGGGGTTGGATGAAAAA.

For this clone: The read ends 3 residues shy of where the CDR3 ends; the end is completed using the germline J gene. The V gene is TRBV11-2, the J gene TRBJ2-7; the D gene is possibly TRBD2 (6 bases). The V and J ends lost 0 bases and 0 bases respectively, with 9 bases between them. The CDR3 is made up of 15 amino acids. The germline CDR1 and CDR2 sequences are SGHAT and FQNNGV. CDR3 bases read: TGTGCCAGCAGCTTAGATCGGGACTCCTCCTACGAG. Translation gives CASSLDRDSSYE. The full CDR3 reads CASSLDRDSSYEQYF.

Note on this clone: The CDR3 is cut off 3 residues early in the read; its end comes from the germline J gene. The V and J genes are TRBV29-1 and TRBJ2-1; the D is unclear. CDR3 length: 12 amino acids. The V gene's germline CDR1 is SQVTM and CDR2 ANQGSEA. V was clipped by 4 bases and J by 4 bases, with 8 bases between them. The CDR3 reads CSVALEYNEQFF. CDR3 DNA, as far as it was read: TGCAGCGTTGCCCTAGAGTACAATGAG.

In the case of this clone: The DNA ends 3 residues before the CDR3 does, and the rest of the CDR3 is filled in from the germline J gene. This chain links TRBV7-7 with TRBJ1-4; D call uncertain. The germline V gene encodes CDR1 SSHAT and CDR2 FNYEAQ (reference sequence). The CDR3 has 15 residues. V was clipped by 2 bases and J by 5 bases, with 12 bases between them. The CDR3: CASSLNRGGNEKLFF. The CDR3 bases that were read are TGTGCCAGCAGCTTAAATCGGGGAGGGAATGAAAAA. Combining the CDR3 with reference TRBV7-7 and TRBJ1-4 gives the whole variable domain GAGVSQSPRYKVTKRGQDVTLRCDPISSHATLYWYQQALGQGPEFLTYFNYEAQPDKSGLPSDRFSAERPEGSISTLTIQRTEQRDSAMYRCASSLNRGGNEKLFFGSGTQLSVL.

The covered CDR3 bases are TGTGCCAGCAGCCCTCAGGTGATCCAAAACATT. This gives the protein CASSPQVIQNI. The full CDR3 is CASSPQVIQNIQYF. The chain carries TRBV7-2 and TRBJ2-4; D uncertain. Coverage ceases 3 residues before the CDR3 finishes, and the germline J gene fills in the end. Germline V CDR1 and CDR2: SGHTA, FQGNSA. There are 14 residues in the CDR3. The V end was cut by 5 bases, the J end by 5 bases, with 13 bases between.

Of note for this clone: The CDR3 end falls 3 residues outside the read, so it is completed with the germline J gene. The chain employs TRBV6-2 or TRBV6-3 and TRBJ2-3, with 8 bases aligning to TRBD1. Germline lookup yields CDR1 MNHEY and CDR2 SVGEGT. CDR3 length: 16 amino acids. The CDR3 DNA, read in part, is TGTGCCAGCAGTTACATAGGGGGACAGGCGGGACAGCCG. Residues: CASSYIGGQAGQP. In full, the CDR3 reads CASSYIGGQAGQPQYF.

A note on this clone: The read gets to within 3 residues of the CDR3 end, and the germline J gene fills in the rest. This chain uses TRBV24-1 with TRBJ2-5, with 9 nucleotides matching TRBD2. The V and J ends lost 4 bases and 5 bases, in that order; junction bases with no gene match: 16. CDR1 is KGHDR, CDR2 SFDVKD, per germline. CDR3 length equals 18 residues. The part of the CDR3 DNA that was read is TGTGCCACCAGTGACCCTAATTCCCACATAGCGGGAGTTGAGACC. It encodes CATSDPNSHIAGVET. In full, the CDR3 is CATSDPNSHIAGVETQYF.

As regards this clone: Sequencing ends 3 residues short of the CDR3 end; the germline J gene provides the rest. This chain connects TRBV20-1 to TRBJ2-1; 13 bases align to TRBD2. Looked up from germline, CDR1 is DFQATT and CDR2 is SNEGSKA (reference sequence). The CDR3 consists of 17 residues. V gave up 3 bases and J gave up 7 bases; unmatched junction bases: 12. The CDR3 bases that were read are TGCAGTGCTAGCCCCGGACTAGCGGGAGTCAGGTGGAATGAG. This codes for CSASPGLAGVRWNE. The full CDR3 is CSASPGLAGVRWNEQFF.

Worth noting for this clone: The read ends 3 residues before the CDR3 terminus; that terminus is restored from the germline J gene. This chain links TRBV7-2 with TRBJ2-3; D uncertain. CDR1 is SGHTA and CDR2 is FQGNSA in the germline V gene. This CDR3 region has 14 residues. Trimming took off 4 bases at V and 3 bases at J, with 11 bases between the two ends. The CDR3 bases that were read are TGTGCCAGCAGCTCGCCCCGTAGTACAGATACG. This codes for CASSSPRSTDT. The CDR3 in its entirety is CASSSPRSTDTQYF.

Points on this clone: The read halts 3 residues ahead of the CDR3 end, with the missing end drawn from the germline J gene. The gene calls are TRBV9 and TRBJ2-2; D might be TRBD1 (6 bases). The CDR3 spans 15 residues. V lost 4 bases and J 2 bases, leaving 12 bases between the germline ends. Germline V gene data show CDR1 as SGDLS and CDR2 as YYNGEE. The CDR3 bases that were read are TGTGCCAGCAGCCCCGGGACAACCAACACCGGGGAG. It is translated as CASSPGTTNTGE. The CDR3 in its entirety is CASSPGTTNTGELFF. Full variable domain (rest looked up from reference TRBV9 and TRBJ2-2): DSGVTQTPKHLITATGQRVTLRCSPRSGDLSVYWYQQSLDQGLQFLIQYYNGEERAKGNILERFSAQQFPDLHSELNLSSLELGDSALYFCASSPGTTNTGELFFGEGSRLTVL.

Of note for this clone: The read stops 3 residues short of the end of the CDR3; the missing end is completed from the germline J gene. The chain employs TRBV19 and TRBJ1-4; D might be TRBD1 (6 bases). The germline V gene encodes CDR1 LNHDA and CDR2 SQIVND (reference sequence). Trimming cost V 6 bases and J 3 bases, with 17 bases left between them. The CDR3 totals 16 residues. CDR3 protein: CASRGGAISSNEKLFF. The part of the CDR3 DNA that was read is TGTGCCAGTAGGGGGGGGGCCATAAGCTCTAATGAAAAA.

A note on this clone: The read ends 3 residues before the CDR3 terminus; that terminus is restored from the germline J gene. This chain joins TRBV4-2 and TRBJ2-7; 11 positions match TRBD2. CDR1 is LGHNA, CDR2 YNFKEQ, per germline. Germline trimming cut 0 bases from V and 4 bases from J; bases unmatched to any gene: 5. The CDR3 is 16 amino acids. CDR3 sequence reads: CASSQDTSGSWYEQYF. The part of the CDR3 DNA that was read is TGTGCCAGCAGCCAAGATACTAGCGGGAGTTGGTACGAG.

Comments on this clone: Germline is not matched at one junction end, which may reflect a read error. Other DNA sequences of this sample code for an identical CDR3. The chain's CDR3 is CASSPPSGGGFNEQFF. CDR3 bases read: TGTGCCAGCTCCCCACCGAGCGGGGGGGGGTTCAATGAG. The chain recombines TRBV18 with TRBJ2-1, with 10 bases lining up with TRBD2. The read halts 3 residues ahead of the CDR3 end, with the missing end drawn from the germline J gene. The germline V gene encodes CDR1 KGHSH and CDR2 LQKENI. This CDR3 has 16 residues.

A remark on this clone: The read gets to within 3 residues of the CDR3 end, and the germline J gene fills in the rest. The chain is built from TRBV2 and TRBJ1-5; D is undetermined. This CDR3 region has 14 residues. V gave up 7 bases and J gave up 6 bases, with 16 bases separating them. CDR1 SNHLY and CDR2 FYNNEI come from the germline V gene. The CDR3 loop is CASTWTDLSQPQHF. Partial CDR3 DNA: TGTGCCAGCACTTGGACGGACTTAAGTCAGCCC.

As concerns this clone: The read stops 3 residues short of the end of the CDR3; the missing end is completed from the germline J gene. The V call is TRBV30, the J call TRBJ1-4; tentatively, D is TRBD1 (5 bases). The ends were cut back, 3 bases at V and 2 bases at J, with 10 bases in the middle. The CDR3 is 14 amino acids. Germline loops: CDR1 GTSNPN, CDR2 SVGIG (reference sequence). CDR3 DNA (partial): TGTGCCTGGAGCTTTCGGGGGACTAATGAAAAA. This codes for CAWSFRGTNEK. The entire CDR3 protein reads CAWSFRGTNEKLFF.

A word on this clone: The read comes to an end 3 residues before the CDR3 does, leaving the germline J gene to fill in the end. The chain has TRBV28 and TRBJ2-6; D may be TRBD1 (5 bases). CDR1 is MDHEN, CDR2 SYDVKM, per germline. V was shortened by 3 bases and J by 0 bases, with 15 bases between the two germline ends. The CDR3 extends over 18 amino acids. The sequenced CDR3 bases are TGTGCCAGCAGTTTTGGGGCCTTACTTGGCTCTGGGGCCAACGTC. It is translated as CASSFGALLGSGANV. The CDR3 as a whole reads CASSFGALLGSGANVLTF.

This CDR3 reads CASSNPSGGETQYF. CDR3 DNA, as far as it was read: TGTGCCAGCAGCAATCCTAGCGGAGGGGAGACC. The chain employs TRBV12-3 or TRBV12-4 and TRBJ2-5; 7 bases map to TRBD2. The read terminates 3 residues ahead of where the CDR3 ends, so the germline J gene completes it. The CDR3 covers 14 residues. The J segment lost 5 bases and the V segment lost 6 bases, leaving 9 bases of the junction unmatched.

Worth noting for this clone: The read halts 3 residues ahead of the CDR3 end, with the missing end drawn from the germline J gene. The J gene is TRBJ2-3, the V gene TRBV27; TRBD2 is a possible D gene (6 bases). CDR3 length equals 13 residues. The V gene lost 1 base and the J gene lost 5 bases, with 7 bases spanning the gap. Germline V lookup: CDR1 MNHEY, CDR2 SMNVEV (reference sequence). The part of the CDR3 DNA that was read is TGTGCCAGCAGTTTATTCGGGGGAGATACG. Its protein is CASSLFGGDT. The CDR3 in full is CASSLFGGDTQYF.

Comment on this clone: The CDR3 is cut off 3 residues early in the read; its end comes from the germline J gene. The chain is built from TRBV28 and TRBJ2-3; D possibly corresponds to TRBD1 (5 bases). The germline V and J ends were trimmed by 6 bases and 0 bases, with 7 bases remaining between them. The CDR3 spans 13 residues. Germline CDR1 reads MDHEN; CDR2 reads SYDVKM. The CDR3 bases that were read are TGTGCCAGCAGAGACAGTAGCACAGATACG. Protein sequence: CASRDSSTDT. In full, the CDR3 reads CASRDSSTDTQYF.

Worth noting for this clone: The CDR3 goes on 3 residues after the read ends, and that part is filled in from the germline J gene. V gene TRBV12-3 or TRBV12-4 combines with J gene TRBJ2-3; tentatively, D is TRBD1 (6 bases). The CDR3 has 15 residues. The V end lost 5 bases, the J end lost 1 base, and 13 bases lay between the germline ends. The sequenced CDR3 bases are TGTGCCAGCAGTCTTATAGGGGGAGGCACAGATACG. Translation gives CASSLIGGGTDT. Given in full, the CDR3 is CASSLIGGGTDTQYF.

Note on this clone: Coverage ceases 3 residues before the CDR3 finishes, and the germline J gene fills in the end. The chain links TRBV19 to TRBJ1-5; 8 nucleotides line up with TRBD1. In germline, CDR1 is LNHDA, CDR2 SQIVND (reference sequence). CDR3 length: 14 residues. Trimming took 5 bases from V and 4 from J; bases not matched to a gene: 4. The CDR3 DNA, read in part, is TGTGCCAGTAGTGGACAGGGCGGGAATCAGCCC. Protein: CASSGQGGNQP. The CDR3, in full, reads CASSGQGGNQPQHF.

As regards this clone: The read falls 3 residues short of the CDR3 end, and the missing part is taken from the germline J gene. The rearrangement joins TRBV18 to TRBJ2-1, with 8 bases that match TRBD1. V gave up 0 bases and J gave up 3 bases; unmatched junction bases: 4. Germline CDR1 KGHSH, CDR2 LQKENI. The CDR3 is made up of 16 amino acids. The CDR3 loop reads CASSPPNGQGYNEQFF. Partial CDR3 DNA: TGTGCCAGCTCACCACCGAACGGACAGGGCTACAATGAG.